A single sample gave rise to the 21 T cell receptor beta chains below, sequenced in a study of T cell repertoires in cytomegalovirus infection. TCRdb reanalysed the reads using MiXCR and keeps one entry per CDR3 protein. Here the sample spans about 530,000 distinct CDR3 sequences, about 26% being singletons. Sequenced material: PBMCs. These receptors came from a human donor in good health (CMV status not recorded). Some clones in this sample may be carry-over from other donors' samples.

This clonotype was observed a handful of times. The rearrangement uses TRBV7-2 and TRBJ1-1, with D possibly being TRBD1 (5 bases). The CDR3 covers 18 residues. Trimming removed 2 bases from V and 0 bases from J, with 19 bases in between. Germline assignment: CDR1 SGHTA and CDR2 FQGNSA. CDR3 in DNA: TGTGCCAGCAGCTTATTTATCGGGGGGAAGACGATGAACACTGAAGCTTTCTTT. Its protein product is CASSLFIGGKTMNTEAFF.

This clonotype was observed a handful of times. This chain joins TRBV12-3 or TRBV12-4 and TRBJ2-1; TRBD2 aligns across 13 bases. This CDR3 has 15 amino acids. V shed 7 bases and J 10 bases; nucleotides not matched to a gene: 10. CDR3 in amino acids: CASNRGTSGTREQFF. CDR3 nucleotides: TGTGCCAGCAATAGGGGGACTAGCGGGACAAGGGAGCAGTTCTTC.

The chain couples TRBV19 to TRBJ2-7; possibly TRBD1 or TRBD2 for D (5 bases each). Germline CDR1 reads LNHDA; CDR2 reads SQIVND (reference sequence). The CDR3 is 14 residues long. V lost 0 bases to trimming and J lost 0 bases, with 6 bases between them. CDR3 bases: TGTGCCAGTAGTATAGAAGGGACCTCCTACGAGCAGTACTTC. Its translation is CASSIEGTSYEQYF.

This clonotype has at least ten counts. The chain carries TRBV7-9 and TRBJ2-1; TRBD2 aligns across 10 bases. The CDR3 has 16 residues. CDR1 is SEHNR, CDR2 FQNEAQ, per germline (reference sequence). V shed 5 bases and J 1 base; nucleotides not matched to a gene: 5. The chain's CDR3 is CASSPASGSSYNEQFF. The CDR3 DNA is TGTGCCAGCAGCCCGGCTAGCGGGAGTTCCTACAATGAGCAGTTCTTC.

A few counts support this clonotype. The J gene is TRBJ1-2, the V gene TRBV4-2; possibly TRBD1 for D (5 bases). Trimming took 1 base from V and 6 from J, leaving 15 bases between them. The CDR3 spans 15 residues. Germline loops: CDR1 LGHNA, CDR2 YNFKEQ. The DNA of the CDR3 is TGTGCCAGCAGCCAAGTTCGCGGGGGGGAGGATGGCTACACCTTC. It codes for CASSQVRGGEDGYTF.

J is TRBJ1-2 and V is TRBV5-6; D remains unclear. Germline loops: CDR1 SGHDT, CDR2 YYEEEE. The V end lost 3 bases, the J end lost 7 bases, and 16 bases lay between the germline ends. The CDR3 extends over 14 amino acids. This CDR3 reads CASSSLYYDAGYTF. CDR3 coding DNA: TGTGCCAGCAGCTCACTTTACTACGACGCTGGCTACACCTTC.

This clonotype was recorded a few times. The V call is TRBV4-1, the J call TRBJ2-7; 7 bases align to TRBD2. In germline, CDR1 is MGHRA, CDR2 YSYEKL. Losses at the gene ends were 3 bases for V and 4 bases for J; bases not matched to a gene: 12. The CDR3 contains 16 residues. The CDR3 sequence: CASSHLGLEGKYEQYF. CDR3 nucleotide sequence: TGCGCCAGCAGCCACCTCGGACTAGAAGGGAAGTACGAGCAGTACTTC.

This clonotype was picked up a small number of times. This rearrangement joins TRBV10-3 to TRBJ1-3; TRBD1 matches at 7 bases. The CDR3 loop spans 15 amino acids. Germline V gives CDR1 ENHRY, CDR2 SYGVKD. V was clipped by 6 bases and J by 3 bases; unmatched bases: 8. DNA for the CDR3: TGTGCCATCAGACCGACAGGGAGTGGTGGAAACACCATATATTTT. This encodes CAIRPTGSGGNTIYF.

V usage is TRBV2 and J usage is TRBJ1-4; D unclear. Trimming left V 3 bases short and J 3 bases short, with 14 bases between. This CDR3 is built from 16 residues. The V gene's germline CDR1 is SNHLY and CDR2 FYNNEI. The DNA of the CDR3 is TGTGCCAGCAGTGATTCATCGACGGCTTCTAATGAAAAACTGTTTTTT. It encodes CASSDSSTASNEKLFF.

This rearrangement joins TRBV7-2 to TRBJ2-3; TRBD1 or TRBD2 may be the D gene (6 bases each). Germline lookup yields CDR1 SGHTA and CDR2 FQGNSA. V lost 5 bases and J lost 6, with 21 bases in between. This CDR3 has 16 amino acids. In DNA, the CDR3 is TGTGCCAGCAGCCAAGGGGGTAGCGGAAACTGGGATACGCAGTATTTT. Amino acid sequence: CASSQGGSGNWDTQYF. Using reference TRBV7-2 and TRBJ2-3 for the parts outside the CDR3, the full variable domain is GAGVSQSPSNKVTEKGKDVELRCDPISGHTALYWYRQSLGQGLEFLIYFQGNSAPDKSGLPSDRFSAERTGGSVSTLTIQRTQQEDSAVYLCASSQGGSGNWDTQYFGPGTRLTVL.

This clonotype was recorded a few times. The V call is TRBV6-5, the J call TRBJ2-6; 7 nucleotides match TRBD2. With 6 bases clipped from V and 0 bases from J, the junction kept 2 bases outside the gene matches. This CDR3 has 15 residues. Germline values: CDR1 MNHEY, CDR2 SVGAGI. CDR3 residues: CASRGGFSGANVLTF. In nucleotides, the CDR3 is TGTGCCAGCAGGGGGGGGTTCTCTGGGGCCAACGTCCTGACTTTC.

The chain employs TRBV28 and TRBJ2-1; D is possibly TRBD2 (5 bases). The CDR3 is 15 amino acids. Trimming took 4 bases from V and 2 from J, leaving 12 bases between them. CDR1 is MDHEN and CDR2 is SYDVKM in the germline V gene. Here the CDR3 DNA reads TGTGCCAGCAGTTATGGCGGGTCCACCTACAATGAGCAGTTCTTC. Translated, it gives CASSYGGSTYNEQFF.

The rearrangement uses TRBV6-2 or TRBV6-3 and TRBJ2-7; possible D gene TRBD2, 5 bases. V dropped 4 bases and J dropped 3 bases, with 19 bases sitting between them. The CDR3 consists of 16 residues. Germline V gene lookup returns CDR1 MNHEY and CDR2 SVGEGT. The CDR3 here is CASSLNAPWEYYEQYV. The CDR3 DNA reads TGTGCCAGCAGTTTAAACGCTCCCTGGGAGTACTACGAGCAGTACGTC.

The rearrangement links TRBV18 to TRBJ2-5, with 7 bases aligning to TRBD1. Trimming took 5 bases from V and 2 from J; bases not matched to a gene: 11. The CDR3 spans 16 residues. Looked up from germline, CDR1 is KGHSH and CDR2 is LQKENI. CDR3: CASSAQGVGLQETQYF. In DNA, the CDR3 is TGTGCCAGCTCAGCCCAGGGGGTCGGACTTCAAGAGACCCAGTACTTC.

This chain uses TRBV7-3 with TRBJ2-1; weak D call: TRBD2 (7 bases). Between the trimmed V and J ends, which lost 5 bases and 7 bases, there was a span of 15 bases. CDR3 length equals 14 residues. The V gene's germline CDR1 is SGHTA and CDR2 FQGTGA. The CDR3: CASSQGAGANEQFF. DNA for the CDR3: TGTGCCAGCAGCCAGGGTGCGGGGGCAAATGAGCAGTTCTTC. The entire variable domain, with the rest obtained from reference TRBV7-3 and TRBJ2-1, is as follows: GAGVSQTPSNKVTEKGKYVELRCDPISGHTALYWYRQSLGQGPEFLIYFQGTGAADDSGLPNDRFFAVRPEGSVSTLKIQRTERGDSAVYLCASSQGAGANEQFFGPGTRLTVL.

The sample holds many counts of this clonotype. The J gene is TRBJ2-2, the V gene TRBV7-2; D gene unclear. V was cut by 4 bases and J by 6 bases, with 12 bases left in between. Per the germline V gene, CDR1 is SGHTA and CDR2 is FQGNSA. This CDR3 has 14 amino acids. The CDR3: CASSSTFPAGELFF. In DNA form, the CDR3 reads TGTGCCAGCAGCTCGACCTTTCCGGCCGGGGAGCTGTTTTTT.

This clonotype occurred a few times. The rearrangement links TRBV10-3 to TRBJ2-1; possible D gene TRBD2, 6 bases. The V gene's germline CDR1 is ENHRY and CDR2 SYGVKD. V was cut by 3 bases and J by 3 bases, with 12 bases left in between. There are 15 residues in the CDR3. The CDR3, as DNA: TGTGCCATCAGTGACTTGGGGGAGGACTACAATGAGCAGTTCTTC. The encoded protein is CAISDLGEDYNEQFF.

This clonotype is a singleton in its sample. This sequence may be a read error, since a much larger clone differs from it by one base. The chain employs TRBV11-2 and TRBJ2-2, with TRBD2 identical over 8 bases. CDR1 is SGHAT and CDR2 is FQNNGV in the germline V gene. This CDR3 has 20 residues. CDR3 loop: CASSSQPRHSGRGNTGELVF. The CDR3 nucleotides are TGTGCCAGCAGCTCGCAACCACGACACAGCGGGAGAGGGAACACCGGGGAGCTGGTTTTT.

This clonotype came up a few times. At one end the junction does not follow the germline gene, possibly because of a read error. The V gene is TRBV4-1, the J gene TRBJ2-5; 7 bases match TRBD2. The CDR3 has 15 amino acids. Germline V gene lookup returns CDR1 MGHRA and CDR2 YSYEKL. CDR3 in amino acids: CASSQGEGYQETQYF. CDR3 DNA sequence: TGTGCCAGCAGCCAAGGGGAGGGGTACCAAGAGACCCAGTACTTC.

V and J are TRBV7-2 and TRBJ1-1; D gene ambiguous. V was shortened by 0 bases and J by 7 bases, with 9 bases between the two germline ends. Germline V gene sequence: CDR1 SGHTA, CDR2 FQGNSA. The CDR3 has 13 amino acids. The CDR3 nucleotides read TGTGCCAGCAGCTTAGCAGGGTCCGATGAAGCTTTCTTT. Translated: CASSLAGSDEAFF.

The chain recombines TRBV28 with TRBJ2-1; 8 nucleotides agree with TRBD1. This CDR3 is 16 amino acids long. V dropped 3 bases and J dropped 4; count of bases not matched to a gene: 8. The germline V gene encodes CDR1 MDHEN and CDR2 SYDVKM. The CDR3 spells CASSFYQGAGYNEQFF. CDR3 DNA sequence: TGTGCCAGCAGTTTTTACCAGGGGGCGGGATACAATGAGCAGTTCTTC.